The entry below describes one T cell receptor beta chain. Its matching antigen is unknown. The data derive from a study of cytomegalovirus exposure and HLA in healthy donors. Study-level information: The Caucasian-associated ancestry cluster held over 80% of roughly 400 genotyped donors.

Each donor was nominally healthy when sampled (though unrecorded immune exposures were likely). Study findings and constraints: The authors considered a cluster of highly shared sequence variants likely to be a sequencing artifact. In a later analysis, at a false discovery rate of 0.05, fewer than 20,000 TCR beta sequences were associated with HLA alleles.

This CDR3 comprises 15 residues. Trimming took 3 bases from V and 4 from J, leaving 15 bases between them. From germline, CDR1 is PRHDT and CDR2 FYEKMQ (reference sequence). Amplification used 60 Vbeta primers and 13 Jbeta primers. TCRdb keeps only in-frame clones here, not all; method: immunoSEQ multiplex PCR. The top ten clones hold approximately 2% of a sample with 150,000 to 200,000 clones, around 86% of them seen once. The chain is built from TRBV13 and TRBJ1-1, with D possibly matching TRBD1 (6 bases). The sequencing input was PBMCs. The origin of this receptor is a human donor in good health. This chain's CDR3 is CASSFLQGTSTEAFF. The CDR3 bases are TGTGCCAGCAGCTTTCTACAGGGAACAAGCACTGAAGCTTTCTTT.